Below, 30 T cell receptor beta chains from the same sample are listed, as sequenced in a study of cytomegalovirus exposure and HLA in healthy donors. Libraries were prepared by immunoSEQ multiplex PCR; TCRdb keeps only in-frame clonotypes and omits some of them. The sample yields approximately 170,000 clones, 85% seen once. Sequencing input: PBMCs. These receptor sequences come from a young man in good health and CMV-seropositive.

This clone was seen more than once but under ten times. The gene calls are TRBV28 and TRBJ1-2; TRBD1 agrees at 8 bases. The CDR3 has 14 residues. Unmatched junction bases numbered 5, after V lost 3 bases and J lost 5 bases. Germline V lookup: CDR1 MDHEN, CDR2 SYDVKM. CDR3 bases: TGTGCCAGCAGTTTCCCCACAGGGGGGTATGGCTACACCTTC. Protein sequence: CASSFPTGGYGYTF.

The chain employs TRBV2 and TRBJ1-5, with D uncertain. Germline lookup yields CDR1 SNHLY and CDR2 FYNNEI. The ends were cut back, 2 bases at V and 3 bases at J, with 5 bases in the middle. CDR3 length: 13 residues. The CDR3 DNA sequence: TGTGCCAGCAGTGAAATAAACAATCAGCCCCAGCATTTT. It yields the protein CASSEINNQPQHF.

The rearrangement uses TRBV9 and TRBJ2-7; D gene ambiguous. The V end lost 4 bases, the J end lost 1 base, and 12 bases lay between the germline ends. Germline CDR1 is SGDLS and CDR2 is YYNGEE. This CDR3 comprises 14 residues. CDR3 residues: CASSPRDRSYEQYF. CDR3 bases: TGTGCCAGCAGCCCTAGAGACCGGTCCTACGAGCAGTACTTC.

This clone showed up many times. The V gene is TRBV2, the J gene TRBJ2-7; possibly TRBD1 for D (5 bases). CDR1 and CDR2 (germline): SNHLY, FYNNEI. V lost 6 bases, J lost 6 bases, and 15 bases lay in between. The CDR3 loop spans 13 amino acids. The CDR3 nucleotides read TGTGCCAGCAGAGGAAGGGGCCGACTCGAGCAGTACTTC. Its protein is CASRGRGRLEQYF.

This clone was seen only a few times. This chain joins TRBV6-5 and TRBJ1-1; D not certain. The CDR3 runs to 14 residues. Germline values: CDR1 MNHEY, CDR2 SVGAGI. Trimming pared 2 bases from V and 3 bases from J, leaving 10 bases between. The CDR3 bases are TGTGCCAGCAGTTACGAGGGAGCGGACACTGAAGCTTTCTTT. Translation: CASSYEGADTEAFF.

The chain couples TRBV27 to TRBJ1-2; TRBD1 might be the D (5 bases). Germline V gene lookup returns CDR1 MNHEY and CDR2 SMNVEV (reference sequence). The ends were cut back, 3 bases at V and 7 bases at J, with 12 bases in the middle. The length of the CDR3 is 13 residues. The CDR3 coding sequence is TGTGCCAGCAGTTTGGGGGGAAAGGCTGGCTACACCTTC. It is translated as CASSLGGKAGYTF.

As regards this clone: Mismatch with germline at one junction end may stem from a read error. The sample contains more than one DNA sequence encoding this CDR3. The V gene is TRBV28, the J gene TRBJ2-7; 8 bases align to TRBD2. Germline V gene data show CDR1 as MDHEN and CDR2 as SYDVKM. The CDR3 loop spans 14 amino acids. Here the CDR3 reads CASRTVAGSYEQYF. CDR3 in DNA: TGTGCCAGCAGAACCGTAGCGGGGTCCTACGAACAGTACTTC. Together with reference TRBV28 and TRBJ2-7, the CDR3 gives the full variable domain: DVKVTQSSRYLVKRTGEKVFLECVQDMDHENMFWYRQDPGLGLRLIYFSYDVKMKEKGDIPEGYSVSREKKERFSLILESASTNQTSMYLCASRTVAGSYEQYFGPGTRLTVT.

CDR3 protein: CASSLRGSSYNEQFF. The CDR3 DNA sequence: TGCGCCAGCAGCCTCAGGGGGAGCTCCTACAATGAGCAGTTCTTC. The chain employs TRBV5-1 and TRBJ2-1; 7 nucleotides align to TRBD1. Germline V lookup: CDR1 SGHRS, CDR2 YFSETQ. This CDR3 contains 15 residues. The V segment lost 4 bases and the J segment 0 bases; nucleotides outside the gene matches: 4. Drawing the rest from reference TRBV5-1 and TRBJ2-1, the complete variable domain is KAGVTQTPRYLIKTRGQQVTLSCSPISGHRSVSWYQQTPGQGLQFLFEYFSETQRNKGNFPGRFSGRQFSNSRSEMNVSTLELGDSALYLCASSLRGSSYNEQFFGPGTRLTVL.

The rearrangement joins TRBV28 to TRBJ1-3; TRBD1 is a possible D gene (6 bases). CDR1 and CDR2 (germline): MDHEN, SYDVKM. The CDR3 sequence is 14 residues long. V was cut by 4 bases and J by 4 bases, with 11 bases left in between. CDR3 sequence: CASSWEQGGNTIYF. The CDR3 DNA reads as TGTGCCAGCAGTTGGGAACAGGGAGGAAACACCATATATTTT.

This chain connects TRBV7-9 to TRBJ2-2, with 12 positions matching TRBD2. This CDR3 spans 18 amino acids. V shed 3 bases and J 5 bases; nucleotides not matched to a gene: 10. Germline lookup yields CDR1 SEHNR and CDR2 FQNEAQ (reference sequence). As DNA, the CDR3 is TGTGCCAGCAGCTTCCCGACTAGCGGGGGATCTTGGACCGGGGAGCTGTTTTTT. This encodes CASSFPTSGGSWTGELFF.

The rearrangement joins TRBV4-1 to TRBJ1-2; perhaps TRBD1 as D (6 bases). Germline CDR1 reads MGHRA; CDR2 reads YSYEKL. V was clipped by 2 bases and J by 4 bases, with 14 bases between them. The length of the CDR3 is 15 residues. The CDR3 region has the DNA TGCGCCAGCAGCCAATCTATTTCGGACAGCTATGGCTACACCTTC. Encoded protein: CASSQSISDSYGYTF.

The chain couples TRBV4-1 to TRBJ2-7, with TRBD2 identical over 7 bases. This CDR3 region has 15 residues. V lost 3 bases, J lost 7 bases, and 12 bases stayed unmatched. Germline assignment: CDR1 MGHRA and CDR2 YSYEKL. This chain's CDR3 is CASSHPGGRVGEQYF. CDR3 sequence (DNA): TGCGCCAGCAGCCATCCTGGGGGGAGGGTTGGGGAGCAGTACTTC.

The chain is built from TRBV5-4 and TRBJ1-2; TRBD1 might be the D (6 bases). From germline, CDR1 is SGHNT and CDR2 YYREEE (reference sequence). The CDR3 runs 17 residues. Trimming left V 4 bases short and J 0 bases short, with 19 bases between. For the CDR3, the DNA is TGTGCCAGCAGCCTAGACTCAGGGGTGTTCGCTAACTATGGCTACACCTTC. Its translation is CASSLDSGVFANYGYTF.

This chain joins TRBV5-5 and TRBJ2-7, with no clear D. The length of the CDR3 is 15 residues. The germline CDR1 and CDR2 sequences are SGHKS and YYEKEE (reference sequence). Trimming shortened V by 2 bases and J by 3 bases, and 15 bases separated the two germline ends. CDR3 bases: TGTGCCAGCAGCTTTCGAGACGGAGCTGACTACGAGCAGTACTTC. Translation: CASSFRDGADYEQYF.

This CDR3 is CASSRGTNTEAFF. The CDR3 nucleotides read TGTGCCAGTAGTAGGGGGACAAACACTGAAGCTTTCTTT. V and J are TRBV19 and TRBJ1-1, with D tentatively TRBD1 (6 bases). Looked up from germline, CDR1 is LNHDA and CDR2 is SQIVND (reference sequence). Trimming pared 4 bases from V and 2 bases from J, leaving 8 bases between. The CDR3 loop spans 13 amino acids.

CDR3 bases: TGTGCCAGTAGTATTACGACAGGGGCAACTGAAGCTTTCTTT. Protein: CASSITTGATEAFF. This chain joins TRBV19 and TRBJ1-1, with 8 positions matching TRBD1. CDR1 is LNHDA and CDR2 is SQIVND in the germline V gene (reference sequence). The CDR3 has 14 residues. The junction had 5 bases not matched to a gene; V was cut back by 3 bases and J by 5 bases.

This clone turned up a few times. The chain couples TRBV19 to TRBJ1-5; the D is unclear. V was clipped by 3 bases and J by 7 bases, with 13 bases between them. The CDR3 spans 14 residues. Germline CDR1 LNHDA, CDR2 SQIVND (reference sequence). The CDR3 loop reads CASSMSTAGQPQHF. The CDR3, as DNA: TGTGCCAGTAGTATGTCCACAGCAGGACAGCCCCAGCATTTT.

The CDR3 region is CASSLLPLGSGNTEAFF. The CDR3 DNA follows: TGCGCCAGCAGCTTGCTGCCTCTCGGATCGGGGAACACTGAAGCTTTCTTT. V and J are TRBV5-1 and TRBJ1-1; D not certain. The CDR3 runs to 17 residues. With 1 base removed from V and 1 base from J, the gap between germline ends came to 17 bases. Germline lookup yields CDR1 SGHRS and CDR2 YFSETQ.

The chain couples TRBV30 to TRBJ2-3; TRBD2 is a possible D gene (5 bases). The CDR3 runs to 13 residues. The germline CDR1 and CDR2 sequences are GTSNPN and SVGIG (reference sequence). Trimming took off 1 base at V and 3 bases at J, with 8 bases between the two ends. The CDR3 spells CAWSGRRTDTQYF. CDR3 DNA sequence: TGTGCCTGGAGTGGACGGAGGACAGATACGCAGTATTTT.

The chain couples TRBV7-8 to TRBJ1-1, with 7 bases lining up with TRBD1. V dropped 1 base and J dropped 0; count of bases not matched to a gene: 2. Looked up from germline, CDR1 is SGHVS and CDR2 is FQNEAQ. CDR3 length: 15 amino acids. The CDR3 is CASSLGGQMNTEAFF. CDR3 in DNA: TGTGCCAGCAGCTTAGGGGGACAGATGAACACTGAAGCTTTCTTT.

The chain joins TRBV28 to TRBJ1-5; D remains unclear. The CDR3 has 12 residues. The V end lost 4 bases, the J end lost 6 bases, and 7 bases lay between the germline ends. CDR1 is MDHEN, CDR2 SYDVKM, per germline. This CDR3 reads CASSSYGQPQHF. The DNA for the CDR3 is TGTGCCAGCAGTTCGTACGGTCAGCCCCAGCATTTT.

V and J are TRBV6-4 and TRBJ2-1; D unresolved. Germline V gives CDR1 MRHNA, CDR2 SNTAGT. The CDR3 length is 14 residues. Between the trimmed V and J ends, which lost 6 bases and 5 bases, there was a span of 14 bases. The CDR3 sequence is CASSRVVDHNEQFF. DNA for the CDR3: TGTGCCAGCAGCCGGGTGGTAGACCACAATGAGCAGTTCTTC.

This chain uses TRBV2 with TRBJ2-5; 7 positions agree with TRBD1. Germline loops: CDR1 SNHLY, CDR2 FYNNEI. With 8 bases clipped from V and 3 bases from J, the junction kept 6 bases outside the gene matches. The CDR3 has 13 residues. CDR3 loop: CASRRDSEETQYF. The DNA of the CDR3 is TGTGCCAGCCGAAGGGACAGCGAAGAGACCCAGTACTTC. The complete variable domain, with remaining parts taken from reference TRBV2 and TRBJ2-5, reads EPEVTQTPSHQVTQMGQEVILRCVPISNHLYFYWYRQILGQKVEFLVSFYNNEISEKSEIFDDQFSVERPDGSNFTLKIRSTKLEDSAMYFCASRRDSEETQYFGPGTRLLVL.

The J gene is TRBJ2-1, the V gene TRBV9, with TRBD2 matching over 12 bases. Losses at the gene ends were 4 bases for V and 5 bases for J; bases not matched to a gene: 4. CDR1 is SGDLS, CDR2 YYNGEE, per germline. CDR3 length equals 15 residues. CDR3 protein: CASSPGLAGNNEQFF. The DNA of the CDR3 is TGTGCCAGCAGCCCAGGACTAGCGGGGAACAATGAGCAGTTCTTC.

The chain couples TRBV27 to TRBJ1-2; 8 bases map to TRBD1. The CDR3 spans 14 residues. Looked up from germline, CDR1 is MNHEY and CDR2 is SMNVEV (reference sequence). With 2 bases clipped from V and 7 bases from J, the junction kept 6 bases outside the gene matches. DNA of the CDR3: TGTGCCAGCAGTTTAGGGACAGGCATCTCTGGCTACACCTTC. Residues: CASSLGTGISGYTF.

The chain couples TRBV27 to TRBJ2-7, with D possibly TRBD1 on 5 matching bases. The ends were cut back, 5 bases at V and 2 bases at J, with 16 bases in the middle. Per the germline V gene, CDR1 is MNHEY and CDR2 is SMNVEV (reference sequence). CDR3 length: 15 residues. CDR3 protein: CASSRSLTGPYEQYF. The CDR3 nucleotides are TGTGCCAGCAGTCGTTCACTCACAGGACCCTACGAGCAGTACTTC.

This sequence joins TRBV9 and TRBJ2-2, with 12 positions matching TRBD2. The CDR3 has 17 residues. Germline CDR1 SGDLS, CDR2 YYNGEE. The junction had 8 bases not matched to a gene; V was cut back by 0 bases and J by 8 bases. The CDR3 coding sequence is TGTGCCAGCAGCGTAGAAGGACTAGCGGGGCCTGGGGGGGAGCTGTTTTTT. Protein sequence: CASSVEGLAGPGGELFF. Full variable domain (remainder filled in from reference TRBV9 and TRBJ2-2): DSGVTQTPKHLITATGQRVTLRCSPRSGDLSVYWYQQSLDQGLQFLIQYYNGEERAKGNILERFSAQQFPDLHSELNLSSLELGDSALYFCASSVEGLAGPGGELFFGEGSRLTVL.

CDR3 nucleotides: TGTGCCAGCCTCGGCAGGGACTATGGCTACACCTTC. Protein sequence: CASLGRDYGYTF. The chain has TRBV4-2 and TRBJ1-2; tentative D call: TRBD1 (5 bases). Germline CDR1 and CDR2: LGHNA and YNFKEQ. V was pared by 8 bases and J by 3 bases, with 10 bases between. This CDR3 spans 12 amino acids.

V and J are TRBV27 and TRBJ1-2, with D possibly matching TRBD1 (6 bases). V gave up 1 base and J gave up 1 base, with 13 bases separating them. Germline V lookup: CDR1 MNHEY, CDR2 SMNVEV (reference sequence). This CDR3 is built from 16 residues. This CDR3 reads CASSLFGTGSNYGYTF. DNA for the CDR3: TGTGCCAGCAGTTTATTCGGAACAGGGAGTAACTATGGCTACACCTTC.

The chain links TRBV7-6 to TRBJ2-7, with 8 bases that match TRBD1. Germline V gene lookup returns CDR1 SGHVS and CDR2 FNYEAQ. V shed 5 bases, J shed 5 bases, and the junction held 8 bases outside the gene matches. CDR3 length equals 14 residues. CDR3 DNA sequence: TGTGCCAGCAGCGTAGACAGGGGTTTCAACGAGCAGTACTTC. This encodes CASSVDRGFNEQYF.